The 15 T cell receptor beta chains below were found in one sample sequenced in a study of cytomegalovirus exposure and HLA in healthy donors. It was with 60 Vbeta and 13 Jbeta primers that the PCR ran. Clones were sequenced by immunoSEQ multiplex PCR, and TCRdb holds only the in-frame ones, with some missing. Altogether about 130,000 clones are present, approximately 74% being singletons, with the ten largest covering approximately 7%. Material for sequencing was PBMCs. These receptor sequences come from a man aged 35-49 years in good health and CMV-seropositive.

The chain is built from TRBV29-1 and TRBJ2-7; maybe TRBD2 (7 bases). This CDR3 region has 13 residues. Trimming removed 5 bases from V and 2 bases from J, with 13 bases in between. Germline CDR1 reads SQVTM; CDR2 reads ANQGSEA. This CDR3 reads CSVKGGQTYEQYF. DNA of the CDR3: TGCAGCGTTAAGGGGGGGCAGACCTACGAGCAGTACTTC.

The V call is TRBV6-5, the J call TRBJ1-2; D ambiguous. The CDR3 sequence is 13 residues long. Germline CDR1 is MNHEY and CDR2 is SVGAGI. V lost 5 bases and J lost 8, with 15 bases in between. As DNA, the CDR3 is TGTGCCAGCAGTACAGACGGTTCTGGGGGCTACACCTTC. It codes for CASSTDGSGGYTF.

This clone was counted a few times. The chain uses TRBV10-1 and TRBJ2-7, with TRBD2 identical over 14 bases. Germline-derived CDR1 and CDR2 are WNHNN and SYGVQD (reference sequence). This CDR3 is built from 13 residues. After removal of 8 bases from V and 9 bases from J, the junction contained 6 bases not matched to a gene. The CDR3 DNA reads as TGCGCCAGCGGACTAGCGGGAGGAGACCCGCAGTACTTC. Protein product: CASGLAGGDPQYF.

The rearrangement links TRBV11-2 to TRBJ1-1, with 8 bases aligning to TRBD1. Germline values: CDR1 SGHAT, CDR2 FQNNGV. The CDR3 covers 13 residues. Losses at the gene ends were 4 bases for V and 5 bases for J; bases not matched to a gene: 3. The CDR3 nucleotides read TGTGCCAGCAGCTACTACAGGGGGACTGAAGCTTTCTTT. This sequence encodes CASSYYRGTEAFF.

This clone has just a few counts. The chain combines TRBV5-1 with TRBJ2-1, with D possibly being TRBD1 (6 bases). The CDR3 loop spans 13 amino acids. CDR1 is SGHRS, CDR2 YFSETQ, per germline. Trimming removed 4 bases at V and 6 bases at J, with 11 bases between. DNA of the CDR3: TGCGCCAGCAGCCGCCGGGACACCAATGAGCAGTTCTTC. Encoded protein: CASSRRDTNEQFF.

The V gene is TRBV27, the J gene TRBJ1-6; 9 bases line up with TRBD1. The J segment lost 9 bases and the V segment lost 5 bases, leaving 11 bases of the junction unmatched. Germline V gene lookup returns CDR1 MNHEY and CDR2 SMNVEV (reference sequence). The CDR3 has 16 residues. CDR3 DNA sequence: TGTGCCAGCAGTCACCCCGACAGGGGGACGGGTTCACCCCTCCACTTT. Translation gives CASSHPDRGTGSPLHF.

This clone was seen once. The rearrangement links TRBV27 to TRBJ2-7; 13 bases match TRBD2. Germline V gene sequence: CDR1 MNHEY, CDR2 SMNVEV (reference sequence). CDR3 length: 15 residues. The ends lost 6 bases at V and 6 bases at J; junction bases unmatched: 8. The CDR3, as DNA: TGTGCCAGCAGCCAACTAGCGGGAGGGCCCACCGAGCAGTACTTC. This codes for CASSQLAGGPTEQYF.

The CDR3 region has the DNA TGCGCCAGCAGCTTGGCCGAGGGAATAGAGACCCAGTACTTC. Protein: CASSLAEGIETQYF. V is TRBV5-1 and J is TRBJ2-5; D may be TRBD2 (5 bases). V was pared by 0 bases and J by 4 bases, with 10 bases between. The CDR3 is made up of 14 amino acids. The V gene's germline CDR1 is SGHRS and CDR2 YFSETQ. Supplemented by reference TRBV5-1 and TRBJ2-5, the full variable domain reads KAGVTQTPRYLIKTRGQQVTLSCSPISGHRSVSWYQQTPGQGLQFLFEYFSETQRNKGNFPGRFSGRQFSNSRSEMNVSTLELGDSALYLCASSLAEGIETQYFGPGTRLLVL.

A word on this clone: One end of the junction varies from germline; a read error may be responsible. The CDR3 sequence is CASTELGNQPQHF. CDR3 in DNA: TGTGCCAGCACTGAACTCGGCAATCAGCCCCAGCATTTT. This chain links TRBV2 with TRBJ1-5, with no clear D. CDR1 SNHLY and CDR2 FYNNEI come from the germline V gene. This CDR3 contains 13 residues.

V gene TRBV18 combines with J gene TRBJ1-1; 7 bases line up with TRBD1. This CDR3 comprises 13 residues. Per germline, CDR1 KGHSH and CDR2 LQKENI. V trimming: 4 bases; J trimming: 5 bases; junction bases outside the gene matches: 4. CDR3 in DNA: TGTGCCAGCTCACAGGGGGCTAGGACTGAAGCTTTCTTT. Translated: CASSQGARTEAFF.

V usage is TRBV2 and J usage is TRBJ1-5; TRBD1 aligns across 7 bases. Per the germline V gene, CDR1 is SNHLY and CDR2 is FYNNEI. The CDR3 has 14 amino acids. With 6 bases clipped from V and 2 bases from J, the junction kept 4 bases outside the gene matches. In nucleotides, the CDR3 is TGTGCCAGCAGCCCTCAGGGGGGCAATCAGCCCCAGCATTTT. Translation gives CASSPQGGNQPQHF.

The chain links TRBV21-1 to TRBJ1-5; the D call in the table, TRBD1, was not verified against the DNA. TRBV21-1 is noted as a pseudogene. CDR3 size: 14 residues. CDR3 coding DNA: TGTGCCAGCAGCTTAGACACTTTTAATCAGCCCCAGCATTTT. It codes for CASSLDTFNQPQHF.

This clone was seen a handful of times. The chain combines TRBV11-2 with TRBJ2-2; 13 positions match TRBD2. This CDR3 has 19 amino acids. Germline values: CDR1 SGHAT, CDR2 FQNNGV. V shed 4 bases and J 6 bases; nucleotides not matched to a gene: 14. The CDR3 region has the DNA TGTGCCAGCAGCTCCAACCCTCGACTAGCGGGGGGCCATTCCGGGGAGCTGTTTTTT. It translates to CASSSNPRLAGGHSGELFF.

V gene TRBV28 combines with J gene TRBJ1-1, with D unresolved. The CDR3 has 14 amino acids. Trimming shortened V by 2 bases and J by 6 bases, and 13 bases separated the two germline ends. Germline CDR1 MDHEN, CDR2 SYDVKM. Here the CDR3 DNA reads TGTGCCAGCAGTTTAATTTTTTCTGGCCCTGAAGCTTTCTTT. Translated, it gives CASSLIFSGPEAFF.

This clone was seen only once. The V call is TRBV30, the J call TRBJ2-3; TRBD2 agrees at 10 bases. The CDR3 is 17 residues long. V shed 0 bases, J shed 10 bases, and the junction held 16 bases outside the gene matches. The V gene's germline CDR1 is GTSNPN and CDR2 SVGIG (reference sequence). CDR3 sequence reads: CAWSVPRLAGDYGAQYF. Here the CDR3 DNA reads TGTGCCTGGAGTGTACCCCGGCTAGCGGGAGATTATGGGGCGCAGTATTTT.